The present entry profiles one T cell receptor (beta chain) with its context. The data are from a study of response to subunit inactivated influenza vaccine. MiXCR was run by TCRdb on the RT-PCR reads, yielding one entry per CDR3 protein. The table shows roughly 540,000 distinct CDR3 sequences, with under 30% occurring only once. J lost 7 bases, V lost 3 bases, and 10 bases had no gene match. Per the germline V gene, CDR1 is LGHNA and CDR2 is YNFKEQ. The CDR3 covers 16 residues. These data are also associated with another study on T cells expressing NK-cell markers. That work contributes: TCR beta cDNA was made by 5'RACE template switching with UMIs. Beta-chain profiling covered CD3+CD56+NKG2C+, CD3+CD56+NKG2C- and CD3+CD56-NKG2C+ sorted subsets. The eight sequenced donors comprised seven who were HCMV-seropositive and one who was seronegative. These same clonotypes (in four donors) also led the CD3+CD56-NKG2C+ fraction.

The sample was CD4+ T cells sorted from PBMCs, taken less than 13 days after vaccination. The chain links TRBV4-2 to TRBJ2-4, with TRBD1 identical over 9 bases. The sequence was collected from a middle-aged man who received an inactivated influenza vaccine. CDR3 sequence (DNA): TGTGCCAGCAGCCAGGATCTCCGGGACAGGGTCAACATTCAGTACTTC. Protein product: CASSQDLRDRVNIQYF.